Following are 12 T cell receptor beta chains from one sample sequenced in a study of T-cell reconstitution after alpha-beta-depleted transplantation in children (dated by TCRdb to about 2016). The library was prepared using PCR. For sequencing, an Illumina HiSeq 2500 was employed. Molecular barcoding was employed in the preparation of TCR libraries, with unique molecular identifiers being used to normalize TCRbeta repertoire quantification. The public sequencing data were trimmed at Q25 with fastp and processed into clonotypes with MiXCR by TCRdb, which kept only in-frame beta chains. Duplicate CDR3 protein sequences are folded into a single record with the most common DNA and genes. The table for this sample lists some 530,000 distinct CDR3 sequences; roughly an eighth of them were counted only once. The ten largest clonotypes hold around 6.1% of the sample. This specimen was PBMCs from the stem cell graft donor, taken from the stem cell graft. The receptors here all came from a human donor who donated a stem cell graft to a child with combined immunodeficiency.

The chain recombines TRBV6-5 with TRBJ1-5, with 8 bases lining up with TRBD1. The CDR3 is made up of 14 amino acids. V was pared by 2 bases and J by 10 bases, with 7 bases of the junction left unmatched. Germline CDR1 and CDR2: MNHEY and SVGAGI. This CDR3 is CASSYTGGGGPQHF. CDR3 coding DNA: TGTGCCAGCAGTTACACAGGGGGAGGAGGACCCCAGCATTTT.

This clonotype was seen many times. The chain has TRBV4-3 and TRBJ2-3; D gene uncertain. The CDR3 is made up of 17 amino acids. Germline CDR1 LGHNA, CDR2 YSLEER. The ends were cut back, 1 base at V and 7 bases at J, with 21 bases in the middle. The DNA of the CDR3 is TGCGCCAGCAGCCAAGGTGGCTGGACCAACCCGGAACATACGCAGTATTTT. Amino acids: CASSQGGWTNPEHTQYF.

This clonotype was found a few times. The CDR3 region has the DNA TGTGCCAGCAGCCCACGGACTAGCGGGACCGCAGATACGCAGTATTTT. This sequence encodes CASSPRTSGTADTQYF. The chain employs TRBV7-9 and TRBJ2-3, with 12 positions matching TRBD2. Trimming cost V 5 bases and J 4 bases; bases outside gene matches: 7. CDR3 length: 16 residues. CDR1 and CDR2 (germline): SEHNR, FQNEAQ (reference sequence).

This chain connects TRBV7-6 to TRBJ2-2, with 8 bases that match TRBD1. The CDR3 spans 20 residues. Germline CDR1 SGHVS, CDR2 FNYEAQ. Trimming at V came to 5 bases and at J to 3 bases, leaving 20 bases not matched to a gene. CDR3 nucleotides: TGTGCCAGCAGCCCTCAAAACAGTGGGGGGACAGGCCTTCACACCGGGGAGCTGTTTTTT. This sequence encodes CASSPQNSGGTGLHTGELFF.

This clonotype was counted at least ten times. The chain has TRBV7-9 and TRBJ1-2; a possible D gene is TRBD1 (5 bases). V gave up 4 bases and J gave up 8 bases, with 8 bases separating them. Germline CDR1 SEHNR, CDR2 FQNEAQ (reference sequence). This CDR3 is 11 amino acids long. CDR3 sequence (DNA): TGTGCCAGCAGCTCTCAGGGCGGCTACACCTTC. It yields the protein CASSSQGGYTF.

V and J are TRBV4-1 and TRBJ2-7; 7 bases match TRBD2. CDR1 MGHRA and CDR2 YSYEKL come from the germline V gene. The V segment lost 0 bases and the J segment 0 bases; nucleotides outside the gene matches: 2. The CDR3 sequence is 15 residues long. CDR3 coding DNA: TGCGCCAGCAGCCAAGATCTAGCGGTCTCCTACGAGCAGTACTTC. It specifies CASSQDLAVSYEQYF.

This clonotype was seen a few times. The V call is TRBV12-3 or TRBV12-4, the J call TRBJ2-7; either TRBD1 or TRBD2 may supply D (5 bases each). This CDR3 has 15 residues. The V gene lost 0 bases and the J gene lost 2 bases, with 11 bases spanning the gap. The CDR3 here is CASSLAWDRAYEQYF. DNA of the CDR3: TGTGCCAGCAGTTTAGCTTGGGACCGAGCCTACGAGCAGTACTTC.

This clonotype was seen many times. V and J are TRBV12-3 or TRBV12-4 and TRBJ1-5; D not certain. The CDR3 runs 13 residues. Between the trimmed V and J ends, which lost 1 base and 1 base, there was a span of 2 bases. CDR3 protein: CASSLESNQPQHF. The DNA of the CDR3 is TGTGCCAGCAGTTTAGAAAGCAATCAGCCCCAGCATTTT.

This clonotype was found a few times. CDR3 coding DNA: TGTGCCAGCTCACCAAATTCTGCAGGGGTAGCAGATACGCAGTATTTT. It is translated as CASSPNSAGVADTQYF. The V call is TRBV18, the J call TRBJ2-3; tentative D call: TRBD1 (6 bases). There are 16 residues in the CDR3. V lost 2 bases and J lost 4, with 16 bases in between. Germline CDR1 reads KGHSH; CDR2 reads LQKENI.

The genes are TRBV10-3 and TRBJ1-4; 8 nucleotides align to TRBD1. This CDR3 has 15 amino acids. Germline V gene lookup returns CDR1 ENHRY and CDR2 SYGVKD. V lost 3 bases to trimming and J lost 5 bases; unmatched junction nucleotides: 5. CDR3 in DNA: TGTGCCATCAGTGAAGTAAGACAGGGGAATGAAAAACTGTTTTTT. Residues: CAISEVRQGNEKLFF.

Only a few counts were recorded for this clonotype. J is TRBJ2-1 and V is TRBV20-1; TRBD2 matches 8 bases. The CDR3 has 15 amino acids. Germline V CDR1 and CDR2: DFQATT, SNEGSKA (reference sequence). J lost 10 bases, V lost 8 bases, and 19 bases had no gene match. CDR3 sequence (DNA): TGCAGTCCCTCCGCTGCGGGGGGCCAACGGGGGGAGCAGTTCTTC. Its protein is CSPSAAGGQRGEQFF.

The rearrangement joins TRBV7-2 to TRBJ1-2; D is ambiguous. The CDR3 sequence is 14 residues long. Trimming pared 4 bases from V and 3 bases from J, leaving 12 bases between. The germline gives CDR1 SGHTA, CDR2 FQGNSA. The CDR3 DNA follows: TGTGCCAGCAGCTACCAGACCGCATACTATGGCTACACCTTC. This gives the protein CASSYQTAYYGYTF.